The following is a TCR beta chain sequence with its context. This record comes from a study of T cells after yellow fever vaccination. Germline CDR1 reads MNHNY; CDR2 reads SVGAGI (reference sequence). V was pared by 5 bases and J by 4 bases, with 15 bases between. This CDR3 region has 15 residues. It was through 5'RACE template switching that TCR cDNA was made, with a universal primer site and UMIs added. TCRdb redid the calling of the 5' RACE reads with MiXCR, one entry per CDR3 protein. The repertoire holds around 300,000 distinct CDR3 sequences, with roughly 4% as singletons. This TCR derives from a man aged 18 to 29 who received the YFV17D yellow fever vaccine. This specimen was PBMCs, taken 5 days after the yellow fever booster vaccination. The V and J genes are TRBV6-6 and TRBJ2-1; no firm D call. CDR3 amino acids: CASSPGPLPYNEQFF. The CDR3 DNA follows: TGTGCCAGCAGTCCCGGACCCCTACCATACAATGAGCAGTTCTTC.